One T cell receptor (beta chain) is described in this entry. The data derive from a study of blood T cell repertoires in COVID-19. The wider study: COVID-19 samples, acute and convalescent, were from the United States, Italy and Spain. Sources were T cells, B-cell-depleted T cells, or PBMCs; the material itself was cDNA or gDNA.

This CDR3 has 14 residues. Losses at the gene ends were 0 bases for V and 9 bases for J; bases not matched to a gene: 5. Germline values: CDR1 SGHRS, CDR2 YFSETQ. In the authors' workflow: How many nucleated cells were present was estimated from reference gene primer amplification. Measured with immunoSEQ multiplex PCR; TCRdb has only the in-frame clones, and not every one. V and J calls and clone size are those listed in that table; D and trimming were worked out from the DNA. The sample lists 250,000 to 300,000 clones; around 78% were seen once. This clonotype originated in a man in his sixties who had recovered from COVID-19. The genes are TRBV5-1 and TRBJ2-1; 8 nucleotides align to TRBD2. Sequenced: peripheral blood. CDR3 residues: CASSLATSAGEQFF. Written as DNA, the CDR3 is TGCGCCAGCAGCTTGGCGACTAGCGCTGGTGAGCAGTTCTTC. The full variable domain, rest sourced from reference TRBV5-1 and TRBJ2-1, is KAGVTQTPRYLIKTRGQQVTLSCSPISGHRSVSWYQQTPGQGLQFLFEYFSETQRNKGNFPGRFSGRQFSNSRSEMNVSTLELGDSALYLCASSLATSAGEQFFGPGTRLTVL.